The 7 T cell receptor beta chains below come from one sample, sequenced in a study of T cells after yellow fever vaccination (dated by TCRdb to between 2017 and 2020). Read against the paper, the sample's treatment or condition label means: live attenuated yellow fever vaccine strain. The library was obtained by 5' RACE. The listed sequencing device is Illumina HiSeq 2500. TCRdb's own reprocessing of the public reads used fastp at Q25 and MiXCR and kept productive beta chains. Rows with one shared CDR3 protein collapse into an entry with the most common genes and DNA. Counted in this sample were 400,000 to 650,000 distinct CDR3 sequences; 21% of them appeared once. The ten top clones hold approximately 16% of the sample. The starting material was PBMCs, obtained approximately 20 days after the first yellow fever vaccination. These receptors originate from a young man who received the YFV17D yellow fever vaccine.

The sample holds a few counts of this clonotype. This rearrangement joins TRBV14 to TRBJ2-5, with 10 bases lining up with TRBD2. Germline-derived CDR1 and CDR2 are SGHDN and FVKESK. With 0 bases clipped from V and 5 bases from J, the junction kept 6 bases outside the gene matches. The CDR3 is 16 residues long. The chain's CDR3 is CASSQEPAGGQETQYF. In nucleotides, the CDR3 is TGTGCCAGCAGCCAAGAACCAGCGGGGGGGCAGGAGACCCAGTACTTC.

This clonotype was counted a few times. The chain links TRBV20-1 to TRBJ2-7; D perhaps matches TRBD2 (5 bases). The ends were cut back, 0 bases at V and 7 bases at J, with 13 bases in the middle. In germline, CDR1 is DFQATT, CDR2 SNEGSKA (reference sequence). This CDR3 is built from 13 residues. In DNA, the CDR3 is TGCAGTGCTAGAGACCTGGGAAGGAGGGAGCAGTACTTC. Its translation: CSARDLGRREQYF.

The table lists this clonotype with many counts. The chain links TRBV5-5 to TRBJ1-2; D not resolved. Germline loops: CDR1 SGHKS, CDR2 YYEKEE (reference sequence). The length of the CDR3 is 12 residues. V gave up 0 bases and J gave up 4 bases, with 4 bases separating them. The CDR3 is CASSLEVYGYTF. The DNA of the CDR3 is TGTGCCAGCAGCTTGGAGGTCTATGGCTACACCTTC.

This chain uses TRBV5-3 with TRBJ2-5; TRBD2 might be the D (6 bases). TRBV5-3 is annotated as an ORF whose role is uncertain. Trimming removed 8 bases at V and 5 bases at J, with 16 bases between. This CDR3 is built from 13 residues. In DNA form, the CDR3 reads TGTGCCAGCGGCCCGGGGGTCAGGGAGACCCAGTACTTC. The encoded protein is CASGPGVRETQYF.

This clonotype was recorded at least ten times. This chain joins TRBV7-2 and TRBJ2-1; no definite D call. This CDR3 spans 12 amino acids. From germline, CDR1 is SGHTA and CDR2 FQGNSA. With 5 bases removed from V and 2 bases from J, the gap between germline ends came to 4 bases. CDR3 in DNA: TGTGCCAGCAGCCGGCCCTACAATGAGCAGTTCTTC. Its protein is CASSRPYNEQFF. Drawing the rest from reference TRBV7-2 and TRBJ2-1, the complete variable domain is GAGVSQSPSNKVTEKGKDVELRCDPISGHTALYWYRQSLGQGLEFLIYFQGNSAPDKSGLPSDRFSAERTGGSVSTLTIQRTQQEDSAVYLCASSRPYNEQFFGPGTRLTVL.

In its sample, this clonotype was seen many times. The chain links TRBV20-1 to TRBJ1-3, with 9 bases lining up with TRBD1. The CDR3 consists of 14 residues. The V gene's germline CDR1 is DFQATT and CDR2 SNEGSKA (reference sequence). V was clipped by 5 bases and J by 3 bases; unmatched bases: 5. The CDR3 sequence: CSASQGAGGNTIYF. The DNA for the CDR3 is TGCAGTGCTTCACAGGGGGCCGGTGGAAACACCATATATTTT.

This clonotype was recorded at least ten times. The chain links TRBV12-3 or TRBV12-4 to TRBJ1-2; unclear D gene. The V end lost 7 bases, the J end lost 3 bases, and 12 bases lay between the germline ends. The CDR3 has 13 residues. The CDR3 bases are TGTGCCAGCAAGAGGGATCTCCACTATGGCTACACCTTC. Residues: CASKRDLHYGYTF.